The next 9 T cell receptor beta chains were all read from a single sample in a study of T cell responses to AZD1222 COVID-19 vaccine. The repertoire was sequenced with immunoSEQ multiplex PCR; TCRdb's copy has only in-frame clones and lacks some. The sample yields approximately 100,000 clones, approximately 90% seen once. Sequenced here: peripheral blood, sampled on day 0 of AZD1222 vaccination. These receptors originate from an adult in good health.

The chain joins TRBV29-1 to TRBJ1-2; possibly TRBD1 for D (5 bases). V dropped 0 bases and J dropped 7 bases, with 21 bases sitting between them. From germline, CDR1 is SQVTM and CDR2 ANQGSEA. This CDR3 is 16 amino acids long. The CDR3 region has the DNA TGCAGCGTTGAAGATTTGGAGGGGTCCGGAGTAAGTGGCTACACCTTC. Translation gives CSVEDLEGSGVSGYTF.

The chain has TRBV5-4 and TRBJ2-4; D may correspond to TRBD1 or TRBD2 (5 bases each). Germline lookup yields CDR1 SGHNT and CDR2 YYREEE (reference sequence). Trimming cost V 3 bases and J 8 bases, with 15 bases left between them. This CDR3 spans 14 amino acids. In nucleotides, the CDR3 is TGTGCCAGCAGCTACGGGGCTGGCGGAGACATTCAGTACTTC. Its protein is CASSYGAGGDIQYF.

This clone was seen a single time. The chain recombines TRBV29-1 with TRBJ2-1; weak D call: TRBD1 (6 bases). V dropped 0 bases and J dropped 9 bases, with 12 bases sitting between them. This CDR3 has 13 amino acids. Per the germline V gene, CDR1 is SQVTM and CDR2 is ANQGSEA. CDR3 nucleotides: TGCAGCGTTGAAGATTTTGGGGGCAGTGAGCAGTTCTTC. Translated: CSVEDFGGSEQFF.

The rearrangement links TRBV6-5 to TRBJ2-1; the match to TRBD2 covers 14 bases. CDR1 is MNHEY, CDR2 SVGAGI, per germline. This CDR3 contains 14 residues. Trimming cost V 6 bases and J 9 bases; bases outside gene matches: 4. This CDR3 is CASRTGLAGVEQFF. The CDR3 nucleotides read TGTGCCAGCAGGACGGGACTAGCGGGAGTTGAGCAGTTCTTC.

This chain joins TRBV24-1 and TRBJ2-2; D not resolved. Trimming pared 4 bases from V and 10 bases from J, leaving 12 bases between. CDR1 is KGHDR, CDR2 SFDVKD, per germline. This CDR3 has 13 residues. The CDR3 loop reads CATSDRLYEELFF. Here the CDR3 DNA reads TGTGCCACCAGTGACCGACTCTATGAGGAGCTGTTTTTT.

This clone was seen a single time. The J gene is TRBJ1-6, the V gene TRBV19, with 7 positions matching TRBD1. Germline loops: CDR1 LNHDA, CDR2 SQIVND (reference sequence). The CDR3 runs 14 residues. CDR3 in amino acids: CASSLTGKNSPLHF. The CDR3 DNA sequence: TGTGCATCATCCTTGACAGGGAAGAATTCACCCCTCCACTTT.

J is TRBJ2-2 and V is TRBV3-1 (or the pseudogene TRBV3-2); 9 nucleotides align to TRBD1. This CDR3 is built from 16 residues. Germline loops: CDR1 LGHDT, CDR2 YNNKEL (reference sequence). J lost 3 bases, V lost 5 bases, and 7 bases had no gene match. CDR3 DNA: TGTGCCAGCAGCTCCCGGGGACAGGGATACACCGGGGAGCTGTTTTTT. Protein sequence: CASSSRGQGYTGELFF.

The count of this clone is one. This rearrangement joins TRBV6-5 to TRBJ2-5; D may correspond to TRBD1 or TRBD2 (6 bases each). The CDR3 consists of 14 residues. From germline, CDR1 is MNHEY and CDR2 SVGAGI. The V end lost 6 bases, the J end lost 5 bases, and 16 bases lay between the germline ends. The chain's CDR3 is CASSTRRGAETQYF. In nucleotides, the CDR3 is TGTGCCAGCAGCACGAGGAGGGGGGCCGAGACCCAGTACTTC.

This sequence joins TRBV14 and TRBJ1-2, with 9 bases identical to TRBD1. The germline V gene encodes CDR1 SGHDN and CDR2 FVKESK. This CDR3 has 16 residues. J was trimmed by 8 bases and V by 4 bases; bases with no gene match: 14. The CDR3 DNA sequence: TGTGCCAGCAGCCTAATAGGACAGGGGCGTTTCTCAGGCTACACCTTC. Amino acid sequence: CASSLIGQGRFSGYTF.